The 18 T cell receptor beta chains in this list originate from one sample, sequenced in a study of response to subunit inactivated influenza vaccine. TCRdb re-analysed the RT-PCR reads in MiXCR, keeping a single row per CDR3 protein. Of hundreds of thousands of distinct CDR3 sequences listed, approximately 9.9% are singletons. Material: PBMCs from blood, obtained more than 35 days after vaccination. The source is a man in his fifties or sixties who received an inactivated influenza vaccine.

The rearrangement uses TRBV10-2 and TRBJ1-4, with D unresolved. The CDR3 sequence is 15 residues long. Trimming shortened V by 0 bases and J by 8 bases, and 13 bases separated the two germline ends. Germline V gene data show CDR1 as WSHSY and CDR2 as SAAADI. The CDR3 DNA sequence: TGCGCCAGCAGTGAGTCGATCAGTTTAGAGGAAAAACTGTTTTTT. Translation gives CASSESISLEEKLFF.

This clonotype was counted only a few times. The genes are TRBV5-1 and TRBJ2-7; 13 bases line up with TRBD2. Germline V gene lookup returns CDR1 SGHRS and CDR2 YFSETQ. This CDR3 has 19 residues. Trimming removed 0 bases from V and 3 bases from J; junction bases left unmatched: 12. The chain's CDR3 is CASSLEPETSGRRNYEQYF. The CDR3 DNA reads TGCGCCAGCAGCTTGGAACCCGAGACTAGCGGGAGGCGAAACTACGAGCAGTACTTC. The full variable domain, in which reference TRBV5-1 and TRBJ2-7 provide the parts outside the CDR3, is KAGVTQTPRYLIKTRGQQVTLSCSPISGHRSVSWYQQTPGQGLQFLFEYFSETQRNKGNFPGRFSGRQFSNSRSEMNVSTLELGDSALYLCASSLEPETSGRRNYEQYFGPGTRLTVT.

The gene calls are TRBV20-1 and TRBJ1-1; no clear D. Germline values: CDR1 DFQATT, CDR2 SNEGSKA (reference sequence). This CDR3 has 14 amino acids. The V end lost 0 bases, the J end lost 3 bases, and 11 bases lay between the germline ends. Written as DNA, the CDR3 is TGCAGTGCTAGAGAATGGGCAGTTCACACTGAAGCTTTCTTT. This sequence encodes CSAREWAVHTEAFF.

This sequence joins TRBV6-5 and TRBJ2-3, with 10 bases identical to TRBD2. V lost 6 bases, J lost 0 bases, and 9 bases stayed unmatched. From germline, CDR1 is MNHEY and CDR2 SVGAGI. This CDR3 comprises 17 residues. CDR3 residues: CASSLAGGIRSTDTQYF. In DNA, the CDR3 is TGTGCCAGCAGCTTAGCGGGGGGCATCCGAAGCACAGATACGCAGTATTTT.

This clonotype has a handful of counts. The V gene is TRBV7-9, the J gene TRBJ2-2; D is undetermined. V was clipped by 6 bases and J by 9 bases, with 17 bases between them. The CDR3 runs to 14 residues. Germline V CDR1 and CDR2: SEHNR, FQNEAQ (reference sequence). CDR3 DNA sequence: TGTGCCAGCAGTCAAGGTCCTCAACTGCGGGAGCTGTTTTTT. It encodes CASSQGPQLRELFF.

In this sample, this clonotype turned up a few times. V is TRBV6-1 and J is TRBJ1-5; unclear D gene. V lost 6 bases to trimming and J lost 0 bases, with 6 bases between them. Germline V gene sequence: CDR1 MNHNS, CDR2 SASEGT. The CDR3 is 13 amino acids. CDR3 DNA sequence: TGTGCCAGCAGGATGAATAGCAATCAGCCCCAGCATTTT. This encodes CASRMNSNQPQHF.

The rearrangement joins TRBV6-1 to TRBJ2-3; 7 nucleotides agree with TRBD2. Germline CDR1 and CDR2: MNHNS and SASEGT. The CDR3 length is 15 residues. J gave up 4 bases and V 6 bases, and 10 bases lay outside the gene matches. The CDR3 nucleotides are TGTGCCAGCAGCTCCAAGGGACTAAGCGCAGATACGCAGTATTTT. This encodes CASSSKGLSADTQYF.

The chain joins TRBV5-1 to TRBJ2-7; either TRBD1 or TRBD2 may supply D (6 bases each). Per the germline V gene, CDR1 is SGHRS and CDR2 is YFSETQ. The germline V and J ends were trimmed by 4 bases and 1 base, with 15 bases remaining between them. The CDR3 spans 15 residues. CDR3 nucleotide sequence: TGCGCCAGCAGCGTACAGGGAGGTTCGTCCTACGAGCAGTACTTC. This translates into CASSVQGGSSYEQYF.

This clonotype has at least ten counts. The genes are TRBV20-1 and TRBJ1-6, with TRBD1 identical over 7 bases. Trimming removed 3 bases from V and 7 bases from J; junction bases left unmatched: 3. CDR3 length equals 13 residues. The germline V gene has CDR1 DFQATT and CDR2 SNEGSKA (reference sequence). DNA of the CDR3: TGCAGTGCTAGCACCAGGGGGAATTCACCCCTCCACTTT. It yields the protein CSASTRGNSPLHF.

The chain is built from TRBV7-9 and TRBJ2-3; TRBD1 agrees at 7 bases. The ends lost 3 bases at V and 4 bases at J; junction bases unmatched: 7. The CDR3 consists of 15 residues. The germline gives CDR1 SEHNR, CDR2 FQNEAQ (reference sequence). The DNA of the CDR3 is TGTGCCAGCAGCTTGAGAGGGGGCGCCCCAGATACGCAGTATTTT. It translates to CASSLRGGAPDTQYF.

V is TRBV5-1 and J is TRBJ2-2, with TRBD1 matching 10 bases. V was pared by 4 bases and J by 3 bases, with 3 bases of the junction left unmatched. The CDR3 is 15 residues long. The germline V gene encodes CDR1 SGHRS and CDR2 YFSETQ. DNA for the CDR3: TGCGCCAGCAGCACAGGGACAGGGGACACCGGGGAGCTGTTTTTT. Translated: CASSTGTGDTGELFF.

This clonotype occurred a few times. The rearrangement joins TRBV10-3 to TRBJ2-5, with D maybe TRBD1 (5 bases). V lost 2 bases, J lost 5 bases, and 9 bases lay in between. This CDR3 contains 13 residues. Germline V gene sequence: CDR1 ENHRY, CDR2 SYGVKD. The CDR3 sequence is CAISEDRPETQYF. The CDR3 bases are TGTGCCATCAGTGAGGACAGACCGGAGACCCAGTACTTC.

This clonotype was seen ten or more times. The rearrangement uses TRBV7-9 and TRBJ1-2, with D possibly matching TRBD1 (5 bases). Trimming stripped 2 bases from V and 8 bases from J, with 21 bases between. The CDR3 is made up of 16 amino acids. Germline loops: CDR1 SEHNR, CDR2 FQNEAQ (reference sequence). In DNA form, the CDR3 reads TGTGCCAGCAGCTTAATCCCACAACTCGGGGCCGCGGGCTACACCTTC. Its translation is CASSLIPQLGAAGYTF.

In nucleotides, the CDR3 is TGTGCCACCAGTGATTGGGACACCGAGGGCCAGCAGTACTTC. Encoded protein: CATSDWDTEGQQYF. J is TRBJ2-7 and V is TRBV24-1; possible D gene TRBD1, 6 bases. The length of the CDR3 is 14 residues. CDR1 and CDR2 from the germline V gene are KGHDR and SFDVKD. V lost 2 bases and J lost 8, with 15 bases in between.

The rearrangement joins TRBV20-1 to TRBJ1-1; no clear D gene. V shed 7 bases and J shed 1 base, with 13 bases lying between them. From germline, CDR1 is DFQATT and CDR2 SNEGSKA (reference sequence). This CDR3 spans 13 amino acids. The CDR3 bases are TGCAGTGTATCAACAGCGAGGAACACTGAAGCTTTCTTT. Encoded protein: CSVSTARNTEAFF.

This chain joins TRBV15 and TRBJ1-2; D is perhaps TRBD1 (5 bases). Trimming removed 0 bases at V and 6 bases at J, with 17 bases between. Per the germline V gene, CDR1 is LNHNV and CDR2 is YYDKDF (reference sequence). This CDR3 has 16 amino acids. CDR3 bases: TGTGCCACCAGCAGAGATTGGGAGGGGCTAAGGAATGGCTACACCTTC. Translated, it gives CATSRDWEGLRNGYTF.

This clonotype was counted ten times or more. The chain links TRBV12-3 or TRBV12-4 to TRBJ2-2, with a weak D call TRBD2 (5 bases). The CDR3 is 14 residues long. Between the trimmed V and J ends, which lost 6 bases and 6 bases, there was a span of 14 bases. CDR3 sequence reads: CASSLTAVPGELFF. For the CDR3, the DNA is TGTGCCAGCAGCCTCACAGCGGTACCCGGGGAGCTGTTTTTT.

The sample holds a few counts of this clonotype. The chain links TRBV5-1 to TRBJ2-7; 10 nucleotides agree with TRBD1. Per germline, CDR1 SGHRS and CDR2 YFSETQ. With V trimmed by 3 bases and J by 3 bases, 6 bases remained unmatched. The CDR3 is made up of 15 amino acids. Written as DNA, the CDR3 is TGCGCCAGCAGCTGGACAGGGGGAGTCCGCTACGAGCAGTACTTC. It specifies CASSWTGGVRYEQYF.